A single T cell receptor (beta chain) is shown here with its context. This CDR3 has 17 residues. V was clipped by 1 base and J by 4 bases, with 19 bases between them. CDR1 PRHDT and CDR2 FYEKMQ come from the germline V gene (reference sequence). Per the study methods: Amplifying reference gene primers gave estimates of nucleated cell counts. The protocol was immunoSEQ multiplex PCR, while the TCRdb copy is restricted to in-frame clones and leaves out a portion. V, J and clone size reflect that table, while D and trimming were determined from the DNA. The table lists around 260,000 clones, roughly 87% of them singletons. These data come from a study of blood T cell repertoires in COVID-19. Background on the study: There were acute and convalescent COVID-19 samples, and they came from the United States, Italy and Spain.

Sequencing input: peripheral blood. The sequence was collected from a human donor in a cohort sampled during active COVID-19. This chain links TRBV13 with TRBJ1-2, with a weak D call TRBD1 (6 bases). The CDR3 DNA sequence: TGTGCCAGCAGCTTAGTACAGGGAGGGACGCGTTCCTATGGCTACACCTTC. This translates into CASSLVQGGTRSYGYTF.